These T cell receptor beta chains were read from a single sample in a study of cytomegalovirus exposure and HLA in healthy donors. The method was immunoSEQ multiplex PCR; TCRdb's version includes in-frame clones alone and lacks a portion of them. This sample has fewer than 150,000 clones, with 70% to 80% found just once. The material sequenced was PBMCs. Every receptor here comes from a woman in her thirties or forties in good health and CMV-seropositive. The CDR3 runs from the conserved cysteine through the conserved F or W. A D gene is named only where the DNA matches it firmly. Where a row states a size, it is once, few, many or the class of an expanded clone; other rows omit it.

v_gene	d_gene	len	j_gene	abundance	CDR3aa	CDR3nt
TRBV14	-	17	TRBJ2-2	-	CASSQEPVWSRTGELFF	TGTGCCAGCAGCCAAGAGCCGGTGTGGAGCCGAACCGGGGAGCTGTTTTTT
TRBV5-1	-	15	TRBJ2-5	-	CASSLQWTREETQYF	TGCGCCAGCAGCTTGCAATGGACGAGGGAAGAGACCCAGTACTTC
TRBV5-4	-	12	TRBJ1-5	-	CASSLPNQPQHF	TGTGCCAGCAGCTTGCCAAATCAGCCCCAGCATTTT
TRBV7-6	-	13	TRBJ2-3	-	CATARTSTDTQYF	TGTGCCACTGCTCGAACTAGCACAGATACGCAGTATTTT
TRBV2	-	11	TRBJ2-7	-	CASGSSYEQYF	TGTGCCAGCGGGAGCTCCTACGAGCAGTACTTC
TRBV7-3	TRBD2	14	TRBJ2-1	-	CASSLTGGNEAQFF	TGTGCCAGCAGCTTAACGGGGGGGAACGAGGCGCAGTTCTTC
TRBV6-1	-	13	TRBJ2-3	once	CASSSHEPDTQYF	TGTGCCAGCAGTTCCCACGAGCCAGATACGCAGTATTTT
TRBV11-3	-	15	TRBJ1-2	-	CASSSGLLGYYGYTF	TGTGCCAGCAGCTCTGGACTGCTCGGTTACTATGGCTACACCTTC
TRBV2	-	12	TRBJ2-3	few	CASRLEAGTQYF	TGTGCCAGCAGATTGGAGGCAGGAACGCAGTATTTT
TRBV15	-	14	TRBJ2-2	-	CATSKTGSSGELFF	TGTGCCACCAGCAAAACAGGGTCGTCGGGGGAGCTGTTTTTT
TRBV4-3	TRBD1	14	TRBJ1-3	-	CASSHGTVGNTIYF	TGCGCCAGCAGCCACGGGACAGTTGGAAACACCATATATTTT
TRBV7-9	-	17	TRBJ1-2	-	CASSLSGGGLPNYGYTF	TGTGCCAGCAGCCTAAGTGGGGGGGGTCTCCCTAACTATGGTTACACCTTC
TRBV29-1	-	14	TRBJ2-1	-	CSALSGGSYNEQFF	TGCAGCGCCCTTAGCGGCGGCTCCTACAATGAGCAGTTCTTC
TRBV14	-	15	TRBJ2-1	once	CASSPLMTRLDEQFF	TGTGCCAGCAGCCCCCTGATGACTAGGCTCGATGAGCAGTTCTTC
TRBV6-5	-	13	TRBJ1-5	-	CASSYREGQPQHF	TGTGCCAGCAGTTACAGGGAGGGTCAGCCCCAGCATTTT
TRBV5-1	TRBD2	16	TRBJ2-1	-	CASSPGGSGSMNEQFF	TGCGCCAGCAGCCCGGGAGGTAGCGGGAGTATGAATGAGCAGTTCTTC
TRBV6-6	-	13	TRBJ2-1	-	CASSYQGYNEQFF	TGTGCCAGCAGTTACCAGGGGTACAATGAGCAGTTCTTC
TRBV19	TRBD1	14	TRBJ1-3	-	CASRQGGSGNTIYF	TGTGCCAGTCGGCAGGGGGGATCTGGAAACACCATATATTTT
TRBV4-1	-	20	TRBJ1-3	-	CASSRELQSGTVISGNTIYF	TGCGCCAGCAGCCGCGAACTACAATCCGGGACTGTTATATCTGGAAACACCATATATTTT
TRBV2	-	11	TRBJ1-1	-	CASSGDTEAFF	TGTGCCAGCTCGGGTGACACTGAAGCTTTCTTT
TRBV7-9	TRBD1	15	TRBJ1-2	-	CSSSSATGVGYGYTF	TGTTCCAGCAGCTCCGCGACAGGGGTAGGGTATGGCTACACCTTC
TRBV7-9	TRBD1	19	TRBJ1-1	-	CASSLYAPGTGGRGSEAFF	TGTGCCAGCAGCTTATATGCCCCCGGGACAGGGGGCCGGGGGTCTGAAGCTTTCTTT
TRBV4-3	TRBD1	15	TRBJ1-5	-	CASSQSTGTNQPQHF	TGCGCCAGCAGCCAGTCGACAGGGACCAATCAGCCCCAGCATTTT
TRBV6-1	TRBD1	17	TRBJ2-1	-	CASSDPSQGDPYNEQFF	TGTGCCAGCAGTGACCCATCACAGGGGGATCCCTACAATGAGCAGTTCTTC
TRBV2	TRBD1	15	TRBJ1-2	-	CASSLAGQGARGYTF	TGTGCCAGCAGCCTAGCGGGACAGGGGGCGCGAGGCTACACCTTC
TRBV12-5	TRBD2	13	TRBJ2-7	-	CASTSGSSYEQYF	TGTGCTAGTACTAGCGGTTCCTCCTACGAGCAGTACTTC
TRBV30	-	11	TRBJ1-2	-	CAWSVLTWLIF	TGTGCCTGGAGTGTACTAACTTGGTTAATCTTC
TRBV5-1	-	14	TRBJ1-2	-	CASSLAVRGWGYTF	TGCGCCAGCAGCTTGGCCGTCAGAGGGTGGGGCTACACCTTC
TRBV4-2	-	16	TRBJ1-6	-	CASSQDSINYNSPLHF	TGTGCCAGCAGCCAAGACAGTATCAACTATAATTCACCCCTCCACTTT
TRBV5-5	-	18	TRBJ1-5	once	CASSLEWQVIYSNQPQHF	TGTGCCAGCAGCTTGGAGTGGCAGGTGATATATAGCAATCAGCCCCAGCATTTT
TRBV6-1	-	17	TRBJ1-3	-	CASSEIELSLHGNTIYF	TGTGCCAGCAGTGAGATCGAGCTGAGCCTCCATGGAAACACCATATATTTT
TRBV7-2	TRBD1	15	TRBJ1-5	-	CASSLGQASNQPQHF	TGTGCCAGCAGCTTGGGACAGGCTAGCAATCAGCCCCAGCATTTT
TRBV7-7	TRBD1	14	TRBJ2-1	-	CASSSGQGAVEQFF	TGTGCTAGCAGCTCCGGACAGGGGGCCGTTGAGCAGTTCTTC